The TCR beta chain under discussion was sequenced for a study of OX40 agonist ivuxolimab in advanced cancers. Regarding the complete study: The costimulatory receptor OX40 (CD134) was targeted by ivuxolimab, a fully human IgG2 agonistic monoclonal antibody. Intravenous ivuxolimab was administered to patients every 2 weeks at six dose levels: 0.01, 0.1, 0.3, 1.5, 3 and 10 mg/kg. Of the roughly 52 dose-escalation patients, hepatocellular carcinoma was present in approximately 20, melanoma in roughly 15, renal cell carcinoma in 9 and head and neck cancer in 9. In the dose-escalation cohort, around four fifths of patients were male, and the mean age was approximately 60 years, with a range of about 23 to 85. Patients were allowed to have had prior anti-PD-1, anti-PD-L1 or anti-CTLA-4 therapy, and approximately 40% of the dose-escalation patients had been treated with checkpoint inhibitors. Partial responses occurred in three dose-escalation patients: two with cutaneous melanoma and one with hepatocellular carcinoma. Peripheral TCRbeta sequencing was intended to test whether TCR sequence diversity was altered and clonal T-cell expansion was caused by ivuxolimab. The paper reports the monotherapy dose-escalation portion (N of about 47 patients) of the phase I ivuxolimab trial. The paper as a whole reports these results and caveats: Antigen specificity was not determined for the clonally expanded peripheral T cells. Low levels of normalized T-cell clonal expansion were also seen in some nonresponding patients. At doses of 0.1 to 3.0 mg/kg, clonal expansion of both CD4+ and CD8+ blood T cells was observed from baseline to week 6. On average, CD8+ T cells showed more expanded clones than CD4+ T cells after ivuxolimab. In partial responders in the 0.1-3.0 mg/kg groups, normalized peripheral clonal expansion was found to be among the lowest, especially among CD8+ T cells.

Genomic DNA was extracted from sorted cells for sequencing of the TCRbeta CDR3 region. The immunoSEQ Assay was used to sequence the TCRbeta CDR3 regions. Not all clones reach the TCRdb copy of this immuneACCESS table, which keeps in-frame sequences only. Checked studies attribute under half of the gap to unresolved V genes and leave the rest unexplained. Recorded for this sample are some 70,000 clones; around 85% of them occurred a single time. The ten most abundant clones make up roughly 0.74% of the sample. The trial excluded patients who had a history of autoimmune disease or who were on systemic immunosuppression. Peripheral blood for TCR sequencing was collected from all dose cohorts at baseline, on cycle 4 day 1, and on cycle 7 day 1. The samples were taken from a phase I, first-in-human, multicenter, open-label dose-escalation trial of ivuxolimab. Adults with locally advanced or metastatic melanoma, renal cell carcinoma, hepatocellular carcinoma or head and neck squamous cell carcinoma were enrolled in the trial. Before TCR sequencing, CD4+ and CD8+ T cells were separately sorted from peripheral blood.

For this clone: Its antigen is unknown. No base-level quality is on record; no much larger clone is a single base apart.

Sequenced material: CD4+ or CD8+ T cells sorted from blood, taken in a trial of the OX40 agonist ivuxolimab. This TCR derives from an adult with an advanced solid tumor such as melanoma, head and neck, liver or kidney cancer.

The encoded CDR3 is CASNPTGDRGRAGELFF. The DNA is as follows: TGTGCCAGTAACCCAACTGGGGACAGGGGACGGGCCGGGGAGCTGTTTTTT. The rearranged chain carries TRBV19 and TRBJ2-2; 10 junctional bases match TRBD1. The CDR1 and CDR2 encoded by the germline V gene (reference sequence) are LNHDA and SQIVND. The CDR3 measures 17 amino acids from cysteine to phenylalanine. The CDR3 DNA has 51 bases and is translated from base 1. The germline V and J ends show losses of 7 bases and 6 bases respectively, and no gene match explains 14 bases of the junction.